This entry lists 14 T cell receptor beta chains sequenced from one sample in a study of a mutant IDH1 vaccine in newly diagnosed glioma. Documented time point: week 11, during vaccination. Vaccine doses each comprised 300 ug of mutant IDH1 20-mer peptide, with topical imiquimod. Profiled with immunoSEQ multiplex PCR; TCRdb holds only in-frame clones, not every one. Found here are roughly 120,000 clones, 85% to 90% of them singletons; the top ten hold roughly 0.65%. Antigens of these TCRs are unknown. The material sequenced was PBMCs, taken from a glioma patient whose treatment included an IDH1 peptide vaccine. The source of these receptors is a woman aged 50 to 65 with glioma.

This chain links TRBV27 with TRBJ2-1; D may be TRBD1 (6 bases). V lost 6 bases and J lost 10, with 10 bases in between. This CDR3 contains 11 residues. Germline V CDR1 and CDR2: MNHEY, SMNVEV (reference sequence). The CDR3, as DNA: TGTGCCAGCAGCCTCGGGACAGAGCAGTTCTTC. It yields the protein CASSLGTEQFF.

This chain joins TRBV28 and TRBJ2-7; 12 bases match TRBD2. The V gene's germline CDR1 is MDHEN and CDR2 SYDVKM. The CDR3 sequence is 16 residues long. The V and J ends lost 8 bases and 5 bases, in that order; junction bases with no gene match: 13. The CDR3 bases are TGTGCCAGCCAAAATCCCACTAGCGGGAGGAGTGACGAGCAGTACTTC. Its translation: CASQNPTSGRSDEQYF.

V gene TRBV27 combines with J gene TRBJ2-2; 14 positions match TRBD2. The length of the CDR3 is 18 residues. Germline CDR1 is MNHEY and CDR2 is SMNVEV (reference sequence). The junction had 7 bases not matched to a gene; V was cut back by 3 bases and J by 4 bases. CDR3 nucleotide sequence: TGTGCCAGCAGTTTCGGGACTAGCGGGAGACCGGGCACCGGGGAGCTGTTTTTT. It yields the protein CASSFGTSGRPGTGELFF.

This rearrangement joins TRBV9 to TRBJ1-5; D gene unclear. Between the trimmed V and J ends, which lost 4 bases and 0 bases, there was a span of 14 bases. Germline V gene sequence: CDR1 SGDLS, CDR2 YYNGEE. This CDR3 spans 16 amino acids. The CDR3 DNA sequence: TGTGCCAGCAGCATAACACGGGAGGATAGCAATCAGCCCCAGCATTTT. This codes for CASSITREDSNQPQHF.

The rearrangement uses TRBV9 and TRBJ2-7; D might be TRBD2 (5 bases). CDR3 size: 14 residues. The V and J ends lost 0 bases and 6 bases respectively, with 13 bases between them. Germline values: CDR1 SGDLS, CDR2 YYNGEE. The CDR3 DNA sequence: TGTGCCAGCAGCGTAGGGAGCCGGGGTCGCGAGCAGTACTTC. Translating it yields CASSVGSRGREQYF.

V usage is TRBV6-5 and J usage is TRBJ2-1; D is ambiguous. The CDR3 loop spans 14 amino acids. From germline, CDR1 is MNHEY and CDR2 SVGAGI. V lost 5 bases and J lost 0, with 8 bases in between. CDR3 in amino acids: CASSDMSSYNEQFF. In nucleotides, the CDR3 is TGTGCCAGCAGTGACATGAGCTCCTACAATGAGCAGTTCTTC.

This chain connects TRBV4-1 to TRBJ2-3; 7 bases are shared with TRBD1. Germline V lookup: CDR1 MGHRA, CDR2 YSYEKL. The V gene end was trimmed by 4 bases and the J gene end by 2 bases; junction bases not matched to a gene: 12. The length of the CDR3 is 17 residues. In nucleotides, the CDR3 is TGCGCCAGCAGCCCCCGCCGCGGACAGGAAGACACAGATACGCAGTATTTT. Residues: CASSPRRGQEDTDTQYF.

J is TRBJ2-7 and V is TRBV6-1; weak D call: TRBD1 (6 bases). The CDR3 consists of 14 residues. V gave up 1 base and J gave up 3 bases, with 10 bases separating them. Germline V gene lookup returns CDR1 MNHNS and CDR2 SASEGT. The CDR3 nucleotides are TGTGCCAGCAGTGAAGGAGGGGGTTACTACGAGCAGTACTTC. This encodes CASSEGGGYYEQYF.

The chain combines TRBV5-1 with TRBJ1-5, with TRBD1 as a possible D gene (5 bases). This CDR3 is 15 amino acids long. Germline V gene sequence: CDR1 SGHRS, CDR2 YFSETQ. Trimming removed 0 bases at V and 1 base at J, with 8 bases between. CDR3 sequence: CASSLGGTSNQPQHF. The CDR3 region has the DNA TGCGCCAGCAGCTTGGGGGGGACGAGCAATCAGCCCCAGCATTTT.

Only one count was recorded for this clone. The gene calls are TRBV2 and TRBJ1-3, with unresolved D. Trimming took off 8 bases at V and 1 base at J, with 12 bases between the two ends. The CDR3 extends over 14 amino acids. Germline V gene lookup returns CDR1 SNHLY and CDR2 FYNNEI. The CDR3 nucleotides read TGTGCCAGCTATGAACAGTTTTCTGGAAACACCATATATTTT. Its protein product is CASYEQFSGNTIYF.

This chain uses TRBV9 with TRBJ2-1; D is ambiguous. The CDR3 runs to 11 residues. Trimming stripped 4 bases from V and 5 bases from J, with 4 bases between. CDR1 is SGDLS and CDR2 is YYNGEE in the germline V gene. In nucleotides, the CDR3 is TGTGCCAGCAGCTTTCACAATGAGCAGTTCTTC. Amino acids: CASSFHNEQFF. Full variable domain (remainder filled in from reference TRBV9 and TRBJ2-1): DSGVTQTPKHLITATGQRVTLRCSPRSGDLSVYWYQQSLDQGLQFLIQYYNGEERAKGNILERFSAQQFPDLHSELNLSSLELGDSALYFCASSFHNEQFFGPGTRLTVL.

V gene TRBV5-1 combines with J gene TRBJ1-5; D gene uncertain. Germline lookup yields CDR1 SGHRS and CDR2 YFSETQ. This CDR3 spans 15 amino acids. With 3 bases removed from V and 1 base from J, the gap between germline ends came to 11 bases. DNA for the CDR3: TGCGCCAGCAGCTCGATCCCGGGGAGCAATCAGCCCCAGCATTTT. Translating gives CASSSIPGSNQPQHF.

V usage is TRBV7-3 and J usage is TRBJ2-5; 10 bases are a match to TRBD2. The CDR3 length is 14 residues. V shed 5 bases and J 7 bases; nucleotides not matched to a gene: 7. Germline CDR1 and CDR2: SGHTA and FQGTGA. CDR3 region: CASSPRASGRTQYF. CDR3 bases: TGTGCCAGCAGCCCGAGGGCTAGCGGGAGGACCCAGTACTTC.

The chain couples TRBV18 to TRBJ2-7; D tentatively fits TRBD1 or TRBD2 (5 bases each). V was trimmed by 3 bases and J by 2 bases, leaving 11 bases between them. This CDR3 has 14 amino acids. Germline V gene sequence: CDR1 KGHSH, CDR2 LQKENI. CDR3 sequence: CASSPGVGAYEQYF. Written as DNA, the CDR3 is TGTGCCAGCTCACCGGGAGTAGGGGCCTACGAGCAGTACTTC.